Each of the 27 T cell receptor beta chains below was sequenced from the same sample in a study of blood T cells in healthy people across ages. A second PCR, run for about 6 to 11 cycles, used a sample-barcoded 5' primer plus a J-beta primer mix. MiXCR, applied by TCRdb to the 5' RACE reads, yields one record per CDR3 protein. The top ten hold about 11% of the sample, which has about 1.6 million distinct CDR3 sequences, approximately 32% seen once. The sequencing input was blood. The receptors here all came from a woman in her twenties or thirties in good health.

This clonotype has a count of ten or more. The J gene is TRBJ2-7, the V gene TRBV7-6, with TRBD1 matching over 8 bases. Looked up from germline, CDR1 is SGHVS and CDR2 is FNYEAQ. The V and J ends lost 3 bases and 3 bases, in that order; junction bases with no gene match: 1. This CDR3 has 13 amino acids. CDR3 nucleotide sequence: TGTGCCAGCAGCTTCGGGACAGGCTACGAGCAGTACTTC. This encodes CASSFGTGYEQYF.

This clonotype was counted a few times. The rearrangement links TRBV7-7 to TRBJ2-7; D gene ambiguous. V dropped 1 base and J dropped 7 bases, with 11 bases sitting between them. This CDR3 has 13 amino acids. Germline CDR1 and CDR2: SSHAT and FNYEAQ (reference sequence). CDR3 amino acids: CASSLVDGGEQYF. CDR3 bases: TGTGCCAGCAGCTTAGTCGACGGTGGAGAGCAGTACTTC.

The genes are TRBV4-2 and TRBJ1-5; D unclear. This CDR3 is 13 amino acids long. Per germline, CDR1 LGHNA and CDR2 YNFKEQ. Trimming took off 0 bases at V and 7 bases at J, with 7 bases between the two ends. The CDR3 nucleotides read TGTGCCAGCAGCCAAGAGATGCGACAGCCCCAGCATTTT. Translated, it gives CASSQEMRQPQHF.

The rearrangement links TRBV5-1 to TRBJ1-2; TRBD1 agrees at 8 bases. This CDR3 is 14 amino acids long. Trimming removed 1 base from V and 8 bases from J; junction bases left unmatched: 7. Germline V gives CDR1 SGHRS, CDR2 YFSETQ. CDR3 in amino acids: CASSLTQTGVGYTF. CDR3 sequence (DNA): TGCGCCAGCAGCTTGACCCAGACAGGGGTAGGCTACACCTTC.

This clonotype was observed a few times. The genes are TRBV25-1 and TRBJ2-2, with D perhaps matching TRBD2 (5 bases). Germline CDR1 MGHDK, CDR2 SYGVNS. Trimming left V 7 bases short and J 10 bases short, with 13 bases between. This CDR3 is built from 12 residues. The CDR3 coding sequence is TGTGCCAGCACTCAGGACTCAACGGAGCTGTTTTTT. Its translation: CASTQDSTELFF.

The rearrangement links TRBV3-1 to TRBJ2-1; D gene uncertain. With 0 bases removed from V and 10 bases from J, the gap between germline ends came to 10 bases. This CDR3 is 13 amino acids long. Germline V gives CDR1 LGHDT, CDR2 YNNKEL (reference sequence). The CDR3 loop reads CASSQELRGEQFF. CDR3 coding DNA: TGTGCCAGCAGCCAAGAACTCCGTGGGGAGCAGTTCTTC.

CDR3: CASSQDTSGGAWEQYF. For the CDR3, the DNA is TGTGCCAGCAGCCAAGACACTAGCGGGGGGGCGTGGGAGCAGTACTTC. V is TRBV3-1 and J is TRBJ2-7; the match to TRBD2 covers 13 bases. The V gene's germline CDR1 is LGHDT and CDR2 YNNKEL (reference sequence). This CDR3 contains 16 residues. V lost 0 bases to trimming and J lost 7 bases; unmatched junction nucleotides: 6.

CDR3 nucleotide sequence: TGCAGTGTGGTTGGACAGGGAGATCAGCCCCAGCATTTT. This translates into CSVVGQGDQPQHF. The chain joins TRBV20-1 to TRBJ1-5; the match to TRBD1 covers 8 bases. The germline CDR1 and CDR2 sequences are DFQATT and SNEGSKA (reference sequence). The CDR3 contains 13 residues. V was pared by 7 bases and J by 5 bases, with 7 bases of the junction left unmatched.

The chain has TRBV7-3 and TRBJ2-5; D is perhaps TRBD2 (6 bases). Trimming pared 5 bases from V and 1 base from J, leaving 14 bases between. The CDR3 is 15 residues long. The V gene's germline CDR1 is SGHTA and CDR2 FQGTGA. CDR3 protein: CASSPDGDFQETQYF. The CDR3 DNA follows: TGTGCCAGCAGCCCAGATGGGGACTTCCAAGAGACCCAGTACTTC.

The V call is TRBV11-2, the J call TRBJ2-7; the D gene is possibly TRBD1 (6 bases). CDR1 and CDR2 (germline): SGHAT, FQNNGV. This CDR3 has 13 amino acids. Trimming stripped 5 bases from V and 3 bases from J, with 11 bases between. CDR3 DNA sequence: TGTGCCAGCAGCCGGGGACATTTCTACGAGCAGTACTTC. Its translation is CASSRGHFYEQYF.

The table lists this clonotype with a count of one. CDR3 residues: CASSFSGSLAYNEQFF. The CDR3 DNA reads as TGTGCCAGCAGCTTTAGCGGGAGTCTCGCCTACAATGAGCAGTTCTTC. The V and J genes are TRBV7-2 and TRBJ2-1; 9 bases map to TRBD2. The germline V gene has CDR1 SGHTA and CDR2 FQGNSA. Losses at the gene ends were 3 bases for V and 2 bases for J; bases not matched to a gene: 5. CDR3 length equals 16 residues.

There are a few counts of this clonotype. V and J are TRBV20-1 and TRBJ2-7; unclear D gene. The CDR3 covers 14 residues. In germline, CDR1 is DFQATT, CDR2 SNEGSKA (reference sequence). The V end was cut by 2 bases, the J end by 5 bases, with 16 bases between. The CDR3 region is CSARRAVTGDEQYF. The CDR3 DNA reads TGCAGTGCTAGACGGGCGGTCACGGGCGACGAGCAGTACTTC.

This clonotype turned up a few times. The V call is TRBV20-1, the J call TRBJ2-7; D may be TRBD1 or TRBD2 (6 bases each). Between the trimmed V and J ends, which lost 0 bases and 6 bases, there was a span of 15 bases. Germline V gene lookup returns CDR1 DFQATT and CDR2 SNEGSKA (reference sequence). The CDR3 length is 14 residues. CDR3 protein: CSARERGALIEQYF. The CDR3, as DNA: TGCAGTGCTAGAGAAAGGGGGGCCCTAATCGAGCAGTACTTC.

Note on this clonotype: A read error is possible here, since a much larger clone lies one base away. The chain joins TRBV10-3 to TRBJ1-5, with a tentative D call TRBD1 (5 bases). Germline lookup yields CDR1 ENHRY and CDR2 SYGVKD. Trimming took 6 bases from V and 6 from J, leaving 21 bases between them. CDR3 length: 16 residues. The CDR3, as DNA: TGTGCCATCAGCGAGAGGGGCATAGGTACGGGTCAGCCCCAGCATTTT. Its translation is CAISERGIGTGQPQHF.

The chain recombines TRBV10-2 with TRBJ1-2, with D perhaps matching TRBD1 (5 bases). CDR1 WSHSY and CDR2 SAAADI come from the germline V gene. The length of the CDR3 is 15 residues. Trimming left V 0 bases short and J 4 bases short, with 12 bases between. In DNA, the CDR3 is TGCGCCAGCAGTGAGTCCGGGGGGTCCCCCTATGGCTACACCTTC. It translates to CASSESGGSPYGYTF.

This clonotype has at least ten counts. The genes are TRBV29-1 and TRBJ2-3; 15 positions agree with TRBD2. The CDR3 has 17 amino acids. Germline values: CDR1 SQVTM, CDR2 ANQGSEA. J lost 5 bases, V lost 0 bases, and 6 bases had no gene match. For the CDR3, the DNA is TGCAGCGTTGAAGATCTGTGGACTAGCGGGAGGGGAGATACGCAGTATTTT. As protein: CSVEDLWTSGRGDTQYF.

V usage is TRBV6-6 and J usage is TRBJ2-1; the D gene is possibly TRBD2 (6 bases). Germline V CDR1 and CDR2: MNHNY, SVGAGI (reference sequence). The CDR3 spans 15 residues. V was trimmed by 6 bases and J by 7 bases, leaving 19 bases between them. As DNA, the CDR3 is TGTGCCAGCAGCCTCGGGGGTATACCAGGGAATGAGCAGTTCTTC. This encodes CASSLGGIPGNEQFF.

This clonotype has only a few counts. This chain links TRBV6-1 with TRBJ1-2; TRBD1 matches at 7 bases. The V gene end was trimmed by 4 bases and the J gene end by 3 bases; junction bases not matched to a gene: 11. Germline CDR1 reads MNHNS; CDR2 reads SASEGT. CDR3 length equals 16 residues. For the CDR3, the DNA is TGTGCCAGCAGTGCCCAGTTCACAGGGGAATACTATGGCTACACCTTC. Translated: CASSAQFTGEYYGYTF.

The gene calls are TRBV20-1 and TRBJ2-5, with D tentatively TRBD1 (6 bases). V dropped 5 bases and J dropped 1 base, with 17 bases sitting between them. The CDR3 contains 15 residues. Germline V gene sequence: CDR1 DFQATT, CDR2 SNEGSKA (reference sequence). CDR3 region: CSASRPQGSQETQYF. CDR3 coding DNA: TGCAGTGCTTCCCGACCCCAGGGGTCCCAAGAGACCCAGTACTTC.

As for this clonotype: A read error may produce the germline difference seen at one junction end. The chain combines TRBV7-8 with TRBJ2-3, with 13 nucleotides matching TRBD2. The CDR3 length is 17 residues. CDR1 and CDR2 from the germline V gene are SGHVS and FQNEAQ. CDR3 nucleotides: TGTGCCGGCAGCTTACGACTAGCGGGAGGATCGACAGATACGCAGTATTTT. Translating gives CAGSLRLAGGSTDTQYF.

Regarding this clonotype: The germline gene is not matched at one end of the junction; a read error may be the cause. The chain is built from TRBV7-9 and TRBJ2-2, with a possible D match to TRBD2 (6 bases). The CDR3 has 15 residues. Germline values: CDR1 SEHNR, CDR2 FQNEAQ (reference sequence). The CDR3 region is CASSLVRSNTGGLFF. The CDR3 bases are TGTGCCAGCAGCTTAGTTCGGTCGAACACCGGGGGGCTGTTTTTT. Complete variable domain (other parts from reference TRBV7-9 and TRBJ2-2): DTGVSQNPRHKITKRGQNVTFRCDPISEHNRLYWYRQTLGQGPEFLTYFQNEAQLEKSRLLSDRFSAERPKGSFSTLEIQRTEQGDSAMYLCASSLVRSNTGGLFFGEGSRLTVL.

This clonotype appeared a few times. The CDR3 sequence is CASSFGGADYEQYF. The CDR3 region has the DNA TGTGCCAGCAGCTTTGGGGGCGCGGACTACGAGCAGTACTTC. The chain employs TRBV7-9 and TRBJ2-7, with a weak D call TRBD1 (6 bases). V was cut by 3 bases and J by 3 bases, with 12 bases left in between. This CDR3 spans 14 amino acids. CDR1 is SEHNR, CDR2 FQNEAQ, per germline (reference sequence). The variable domain in full, with the rest retrieved from reference TRBV7-9 and TRBJ2-7, is DTGVSQNPRHKITKRGQNVTFRCDPISEHNRLYWYRQTLGQGPEFLTYFQNEAQLEKSRLLSDRFSAERPKGSFSTLEIQRTEQGDSAMYLCASSFGGADYEQYFGPGTRLTVT.

This clonotype was detected only a few times. This sequence joins TRBV12-3 or TRBV12-4 and TRBJ2-7; TRBD2 aligns across 9 bases. V lost 1 base and J lost 6; bases outside the gene matches: 7. The CDR3 has 15 amino acids. The CDR3 loop is CASSLGAGGRTEQYF. CDR3 DNA: TGTGCCAGCAGTTTAGGGGCGGGAGGGCGGACCGAGCAGTACTTC.

This clonotype turned up a few times. The chain employs TRBV6-6 and TRBJ2-1; D is uncertain. Trimming left V 6 bases short and J 2 bases short, with 14 bases between. The CDR3 runs 15 residues. The V gene's germline CDR1 is MNHNY and CDR2 SVGAGI (reference sequence). The CDR3 nucleotides are TGTGCCAGCAGCCCATCCGGGCAGACCTACAATGAGCAGTTCTTC. It translates to CASSPSGQTYNEQFF.

This chain joins TRBV20-1 and TRBJ2-5; 10 bases map to TRBD2. The CDR3 is 14 amino acids. CDR1 and CDR2 (germline): DFQATT, SNEGSKA (reference sequence). As DNA, the CDR3 is TGCAGGGGGATAGCGGGAGGCACCGGGGAGACCCAGTACTTC. This encodes CRGIAGGTGETQYF.

This clonotype was picked up many times. This chain links TRBV20-1 with TRBJ2-5; TRBD1 matches 7 bases. The CDR3 has 14 residues. Germline trimming cut 6 bases from V and 0 bases from J; bases unmatched to any gene: 7. Germline CDR1 DFQATT, CDR2 SNEGSKA (reference sequence). The CDR3 region is CSAPGQRYQETQYF. The DNA of the CDR3 is TGCAGTGCCCCGGGACAGAGGTACCAAGAGACCCAGTACTTC.

The V and J genes are TRBV2 and TRBJ2-4; no clear D. Per germline, CDR1 SNHLY and CDR2 FYNNEI. The CDR3 runs 12 residues. V lost 4 bases to trimming and J lost 6 bases, with 7 bases between them. CDR3 in amino acids: CASSGDLNIQYF. Written as DNA, the CDR3 is TGTGCCAGCAGTGGAGACCTAAACATTCAGTACTTC.